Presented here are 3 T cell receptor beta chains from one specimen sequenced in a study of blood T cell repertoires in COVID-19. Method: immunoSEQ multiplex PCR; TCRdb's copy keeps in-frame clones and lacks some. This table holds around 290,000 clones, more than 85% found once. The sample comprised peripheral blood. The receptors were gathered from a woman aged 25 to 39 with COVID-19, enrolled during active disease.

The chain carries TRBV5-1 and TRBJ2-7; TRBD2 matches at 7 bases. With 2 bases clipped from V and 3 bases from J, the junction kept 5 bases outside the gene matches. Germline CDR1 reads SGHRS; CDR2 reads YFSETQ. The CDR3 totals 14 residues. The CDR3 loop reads CASSLTGTNYEQYF. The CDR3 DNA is TGCGCCAGCAGCTTAACCGGGACTAACTACGAGCAGTACTTC.

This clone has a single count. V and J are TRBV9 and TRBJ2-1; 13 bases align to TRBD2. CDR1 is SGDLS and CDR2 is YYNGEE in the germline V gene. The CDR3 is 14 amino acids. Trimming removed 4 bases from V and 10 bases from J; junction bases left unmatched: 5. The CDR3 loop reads CASSSRTSGSEQFF. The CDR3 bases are TGTGCCAGCAGCTCACGGACTAGCGGGAGCGAGCAGTTCTTC.

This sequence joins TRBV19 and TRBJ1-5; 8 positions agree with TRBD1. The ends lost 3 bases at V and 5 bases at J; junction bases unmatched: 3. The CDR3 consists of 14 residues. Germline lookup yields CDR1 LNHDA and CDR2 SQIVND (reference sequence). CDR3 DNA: TGTGCCAGTAGTATGCGGACAGGGCATCAGCCCCAGCATTTT. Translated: CASSMRTGHQPQHF.